The 11 T cell receptor beta chains presented below share a single source sample, sequenced in a study of shared T cell receptors in the human thymus. The repertoire was sequenced with immunoSEQ multiplex PCR; TCRdb's copy has only in-frame clones and lacks some. The sample holds over 450,000 clones, 70% to 80% seen once. These data were likewise used in another study, on human thymus T cells.

Specimen: thymocytes. The receptors were gathered from a boy under two years old with a congenital heart defect.

This chain joins TRBV4-1 and TRBJ2-7, with D perhaps TRBD2 (6 bases). Germline CDR1 MGHRA, CDR2 YSYEKL. The V end was cut by 2 bases, the J end by 0 bases, with 17 bases between. The CDR3 consists of 17 residues. The CDR3 bases are TGCGCCAGCAGCCAAAGGGATTTTCCGGGAGACTCCTACGAGCAGTACTTC. Protein sequence: CASSQRDFPGDSYEQYF.

The rearrangement links TRBV15 to TRBJ2-7; perhaps TRBD2 as D (6 bases). Germline V gene lookup returns CDR1 LNHNV and CDR2 YYDKDF (reference sequence). The germline V and J ends were trimmed by 3 bases and 0 bases, with 24 bases remaining between them. The CDR3 spans 19 residues. The CDR3 loop is CATSSHLWRGLRSSYEQYF. The CDR3 DNA reads TGTGCCACCAGCAGTCACCTCTGGCGGGGACTGAGGAGCTCCTACGAGCAGTACTTC.

About this clone: Additional DNA sequences in this sample encode the identical CDR3. The chain links TRBV20-1 to TRBJ2-7, with D hard to call. This CDR3 comprises 10 residues. V was clipped by 3 bases and J by 4 bases, with 4 bases between them. Germline CDR1 DFQATT, CDR2 SNEGSKA (reference sequence). The CDR3 nucleotides are TGCAGTGCTAGGCGGTACGAGCAGTACTTC. It encodes CSARRYEQYF.

V is TRBV23-1 and J is TRBJ2-5; 7 nucleotides match TRBD2. TRBV23-1 is labeled an ORF, and its function is uncertain. The CDR3 has 19 residues. J lost 4 bases, V lost 5 bases, and 22 bases had no gene match. The CDR3 region has the DNA TGCGCCAGCAGTGGCCCGGTTCGGGGGAGGGACTGTCGGCGAGAGACCCAGTACTTC. It yields the protein CASSGPVRGRDCRRETQYF.

The CDR3 bases are TGCAGCGTTGGGGGCCATGCGGGAGTTACAGATACGCAGTATTTT. It codes for CSVGGHAGVTDTQYF. The V and J genes are TRBV29-1 and TRBJ2-3; 7 bases are a match to TRBD2. The CDR3 runs to 15 residues. The trim removed 4 bases at V and 3 bases at J, leaving 10 bases unmatched. Germline V gene lookup returns CDR1 SQVTM and CDR2 ANQGSEA.

This chain connects TRBV27 to TRBJ2-7; maybe TRBD2 (7 bases). Germline V gives CDR1 MNHEY, CDR2 SMNVEV (reference sequence). With 5 bases removed from V and 6 bases from J, the gap between germline ends came to 23 bases. The CDR3 sequence is 16 residues long. The CDR3 sequence is CASSTRGGGGFCEQYF. The CDR3 coding sequence is TGTGCCAGCAGTACCCGAGGGGGGGGTGGTTTTTGCGAGCAGTACTTC.

The rearrangement links TRBV25-1 to TRBJ2-2; 10 positions match TRBD2. In germline, CDR1 is MGHDK, CDR2 SYGVNS. After removal of 3 bases from V and 6 bases from J, the junction contained 10 bases not matched to a gene. The CDR3 consists of 17 residues. CDR3 loop: CASSDGPSGRGPGELFF. As DNA, the CDR3 is TGTGCCAGCAGTGACGGGCCTAGCGGGAGAGGTCCCGGGGAGCTGTTTTTT.

The rearrangement uses TRBV23-1 and TRBJ2-5; TRBD1 matches at 11 bases. TRBV23-1 is an open reading frame whose function is uncertain. The trim removed 7 bases at V and 2 bases at J, leaving 6 bases unmatched. This CDR3 region has 15 residues. In DNA form, the CDR3 reads TGCGCCAGCAAAGGACAGGGGGCAGAGCAAGAGACCCAGTACTTC. Its protein product is CASKGQGAEQETQYF.

The chain couples TRBV6-1 to TRBJ1-5; TRBD1 matches 10 bases. Per the germline V gene, CDR1 is MNHNS and CDR2 is SASEGT. This CDR3 spans 15 amino acids. V lost 4 bases, J lost 7 bases, and 7 bases stayed unmatched. In DNA form, the CDR3 reads TGTGCCAGCAGTGGGGGGACAGGGGTAGAGCAGCCCCAGCATTTT. As protein: CASSGGTGVEQPQHF.

V is TRBV19 and J is TRBJ1-5; D uncertain. Trimming shortened V by 3 bases and J by 0 bases, and 9 bases separated the two germline ends. The CDR3 covers 15 residues. CDR1 is LNHDA, CDR2 SQIVND, per germline (reference sequence). The CDR3 sequence is CASSMISNSNQPQHF. As DNA, the CDR3 is TGTGCCAGTAGTATGATAAGCAATAGCAATCAGCCCCAGCATTTT.

The rearrangement uses TRBV28 and TRBJ2-2; the D gene is possibly TRBD1 (5 bases). With 2 bases removed from V and 0 bases from J, the gap between germline ends came to 10 bases. The germline CDR1 and CDR2 sequences are MDHEN and SYDVKM. The CDR3 contains 16 residues. The CDR3 bases are TGTGCCAGCAGTTTACAGGGCACCGCGAACACCGGGGAGCTGTTTTTT. It encodes CASSLQGTANTGELFF.